Shown below are 19 T cell receptor beta chains from a single sample sequenced in a study of T cells after yellow fever vaccination. TCRdb re-derived calls from the 5' RACE reads in MiXCR, one entry per CDR3 protein. The table shows about 110,000 distinct CDR3 sequences, with more than 7.5% occurring only once. The material sequenced was CD8+ T cells sorted from PBMCs, taken 45 days after the yellow fever booster vaccination. Source of these receptors: a man aged 25-45 years who received the YFV17D yellow fever vaccine.

This clonotype was detected many times. The chain recombines TRBV6-1 with TRBJ1-2, with 8 bases fitting TRBD1. CDR3 size: 15 residues. Germline loops: CDR1 MNHNS, CDR2 SASEGT. The ends lost 5 bases at V and 5 bases at J; junction bases unmatched: 10. As DNA, the CDR3 is TGTGCCAGCAGTCCACAGGGGGGGGAAGGGTATGGCTACACCTTC. Translating it yields CASSPQGGEGYGYTF.

In its sample, this clonotype was seen many times. The chain links TRBV25-1 to TRBJ2-1; the D gene is possibly TRBD1 (5 bases). Trimming stripped 1 base from V and 6 bases from J, with 13 bases between. CDR1 MGHDK and CDR2 SYGVNS come from the germline V gene. This CDR3 contains 15 residues. The CDR3 here is CASSEFVGRGNEQFF. The CDR3 DNA sequence: TGTGCCAGCAGTGAATTTGTGGGTAGGGGCAATGAGCAGTTCTTC.

This chain uses TRBV3-1 with TRBJ2-7, with D tentatively TRBD1 or TRBD2 (7 bases each). The germline V gene encodes CDR1 LGHDT and CDR2 YNNKEL (reference sequence). Trimming removed 0 bases at V and 3 bases at J, with 18 bases between. This CDR3 spans 17 amino acids. The CDR3 protein is CASSQDFGQGGIYEQYF. CDR3 sequence (DNA): TGTGCCAGCAGCCAAGATTTCGGGCAGGGGGGGATCTACGAGCAGTACTTC.

This clonotype was picked up many times. The chain has TRBV7-6 and TRBJ2-1; D is possibly TRBD2 (5 bases). The ends were cut back, 2 bases at V and 7 bases at J, with 6 bases in the middle. CDR1 and CDR2 (germline): SGHVS, FNYEAQ. The CDR3 totals 12 residues. The CDR3 nucleotides are TGTGCCAGCAGCTTAACTAGTAATGAGCAGTTCTTC. This codes for CASSLTSNEQFF.

There are many counts of this clonotype. The J gene is TRBJ2-3, the V gene TRBV27; no clear D. CDR3 length: 14 residues. Germline-derived CDR1 and CDR2 are MNHEY and SMNVEV (reference sequence). Trimming left V 5 bases short and J 3 bases short, with 12 bases between. The CDR3 nucleotides are TGTGCCAGCAGTCCCCCGTGGTCGACAGATACGCAGTATTTT. Translating it yields CASSPPWSTDTQYF.

This clonotype was detected many times. The chain couples TRBV4-2 to TRBJ2-5; TRBD2 might be the D (7 bases). The CDR3 spans 14 residues. V lost 6 bases to trimming and J lost 4 bases, with 15 bases between them. The germline V gene encodes CDR1 LGHNA and CDR2 YNFKEQ. Here the CDR3 DNA reads TGTGCCAGCAGTGAAGGCGGGGGCCGAGAGACCCAGTACTTC. Translation: CASSEGGGRETQYF.

This clonotype came up many times. This chain joins TRBV2 and TRBJ2-1; maybe TRBD2 (5 bases). V gave up 4 bases and J gave up 5 bases, with 15 bases separating them. The CDR3 runs 15 residues. Germline-derived CDR1 and CDR2 are SNHLY and FYNNEI. For the CDR3, the DNA is TGTGCCAGCAGTGCTTACCAGACTACCAACAATGAGCAGTTCTTC. Encoded protein: CASSAYQTTNNEQFF.

This clonotype showed up just a few times. The V gene is TRBV12-3 or TRBV12-4, the J gene TRBJ2-7, with 9 bases aligning to TRBD2. CDR3 length equals 14 residues. V trimming: 5 bases; J trimming: 5 bases; junction bases outside the gene matches: 7. The CDR3 nucleotides are TGTGCCAGCAGTCCCCCCGGACTAGCGAACGAGCAGTACTTC. It specifies CASSPPGLANEQYF.

This clonotype has a count of ten or more. CDR3 amino acids: CASSLLPVTTGELFF. The DNA for the CDR3 is TGTGCCAGCAGCTTGTTACCAGTCACAACGGGGGAGCTGTTTTTT. This chain connects TRBV5-6 to TRBJ2-2; D unclear. The germline CDR1 and CDR2 sequences are SGHDT and YYEEEE. The CDR3 loop spans 15 amino acids. V was pared by 1 base and J by 8 bases, with 15 bases between. The full variable domain, its missing parts supplied by reference TRBV5-6 and TRBJ2-2, is DAGVTQSPTHLIKTRGQQVTLRCSPKSGHDTVSWYQQALGQGPQFIFQYYEEEERQRGNFPDRFSGHQFPNYSSELNVNALLLGDSALYLCASSLLPVTTGELFFGEGSRLTVL.

This clonotype was seen a handful of times. This chain joins TRBV29-1 and TRBJ2-3; TRBD2 agrees at 7 bases. Germline V gene data show CDR1 as SQVTM and CDR2 as ANQGSEA. This CDR3 has 17 residues. V lost 1 base, J lost 4 bases, and 14 bases stayed unmatched. CDR3 in DNA: TGCAGCGTTGAAGCGCTAAGTGGCGGGAGAGTGTCAGATACGCAGTATTTT. Its translation: CSVEALSGGRVSDTQYF.

This clonotype occurred a few times. This chain links TRBV20-1 with TRBJ2-1; D perhaps matches TRBD2 (6 bases). V lost 2 bases, J lost 7 bases, and 12 bases lay in between. This CDR3 contains 13 residues. Germline V CDR1 and CDR2: DFQATT, SNEGSKA (reference sequence). DNA for the CDR3: TGCAGTGCTAGATCCCCGGGAGAGAATGAGCAGTTCTTC. The encoded protein is CSARSPGENEQFF.

This clonotype occurred many times. The chain couples TRBV7-2 to TRBJ2-5; no reliable D call. The germline V gene has CDR1 SGHTA and CDR2 FQGNSA. The CDR3 spans 11 residues. Between the trimmed V and J ends, which lost 4 bases and 1 base, there was a span of 1 base. CDR3 sequence reads: CASSSQETQYF. The DNA of the CDR3 is TGTGCCAGCAGCTCCCAAGAGACCCAGTACTTC.

This chain joins TRBV7-3 and TRBJ2-6; D uncertain. CDR1 SGHTA and CDR2 FQGTGA come from the germline V gene. This CDR3 is built from 13 residues. Trimming left V 3 bases short and J 12 bases short, with 12 bases between. CDR3 sequence (DNA): TGTGCCAGCAGCTTGGGTTATCAAACCGTCCTGACTTTC. Protein product: CASSLGYQTVLTF. Variable domain in full (rest from reference TRBV7-3 and TRBJ2-6): GAGVSQTPSNKVTEKGKYVELRCDPISGHTALYWYRQSLGQGPEFLIYFQGTGAADDSGLPNDRFFAVRPEGSVSTLKIQRTERGDSAVYLCASSLGYQTVLTFGAGSRLTVL.

In this sample, this clonotype turned up many times. The chain links TRBV27 to TRBJ2-3; 14 nucleotides match TRBD2. Per the germline V gene, CDR1 is MNHEY and CDR2 is SMNVEV (reference sequence). Unmatched junction bases numbered 10, after V lost 5 bases and J lost 3 bases. The CDR3 spans 18 residues. CDR3 residues: CASSTGTSGSMRTDTQYF. The CDR3 nucleotides read TGTGCCAGCAGTACCGGGACTAGCGGGAGTATGAGGACAGATACGCAGTATTTT.

The sample holds many counts of this clonotype. The chain joins TRBV7-6 to TRBJ2-7, with TRBD2 as a possible D gene (5 bases). This CDR3 comprises 13 residues. CDR1 and CDR2 from the germline V gene are SGHVS and FNYEAQ. V lost 4 bases and J 3 bases, leaving 10 bases between the germline ends. CDR3 DNA: TGTGCCAGCAGCTACAGCGGAGACTACGAGCAGTACTTC. Translating gives CASSYSGDYEQYF. Full variable domain (remainder filled in from reference TRBV7-6 and TRBJ2-7): GAGVSQSPRYKVTKRGQDVALRCDPISGHVSLYWYRQALGQGPEFLTYFNYEAQQDKSGLPNDRFSAERPEGSISTLTIQRTEQRDSAMYRCASSYSGDYEQYFGPGTRLTVT.

This clonotype was detected many times. The chain uses TRBV5-1 and TRBJ2-3; 10 bases map to TRBD2. Germline CDR1 reads SGHRS; CDR2 reads YFSETQ. The V and J ends lost 3 bases and 4 bases, in that order; junction bases with no gene match: 2. The length of the CDR3 is 14 residues. CDR3 bases: TGCGCCAGCAGCTCTGGACTAGCGGCAGATACGCAGTATTTT. The encoded protein is CASSSGLAADTQYF.

This clonotype has more than one count but fewer than ten. The genes are TRBV4-1 and TRBJ1-2; D is ambiguous. Germline V gives CDR1 MGHRA, CDR2 YSYEKL. The CDR3 is made up of 15 amino acids. V was shortened by 0 bases and J by 5 bases, with 13 bases between the two germline ends. This CDR3 is CASSQDFSLRYGYTF. CDR3 nucleotide sequence: TGCGCCAGCAGCCAAGATTTCAGCCTTAGGTATGGCTACACCTTC.

This clonotype has only a few counts. The rearrangement joins TRBV11-2 to TRBJ2-1; 8 bases align to TRBD2. The CDR3 totals 15 residues. Germline trimming cut 3 bases from V and 4 bases from J; bases unmatched to any gene: 5. CDR1 is SGHAT and CDR2 is FQNNGV in the germline V gene. The CDR3 is CASSFGGGQYNEQFF. CDR3 nucleotide sequence: TGTGCCAGCAGCTTCGGGGGGGGTCAGTACAATGAGCAGTTCTTC.

This clonotype was seen at least ten times. The J gene is TRBJ2-3, the V gene TRBV13; 13 positions match TRBD2. Per the germline V gene, CDR1 is PRHDT and CDR2 is FYEKMQ (reference sequence). The CDR3 length is 19 residues. V gave up 6 bases and J gave up 2 bases; unmatched junction bases: 14. The CDR3 nucleotides read TGTGCCAGCAGGGCCTCGGGACTAGCGGGACTCAGCAACACAGATACGCAGTATTTT. Its protein product is CASRASGLAGLSNTDTQYF.